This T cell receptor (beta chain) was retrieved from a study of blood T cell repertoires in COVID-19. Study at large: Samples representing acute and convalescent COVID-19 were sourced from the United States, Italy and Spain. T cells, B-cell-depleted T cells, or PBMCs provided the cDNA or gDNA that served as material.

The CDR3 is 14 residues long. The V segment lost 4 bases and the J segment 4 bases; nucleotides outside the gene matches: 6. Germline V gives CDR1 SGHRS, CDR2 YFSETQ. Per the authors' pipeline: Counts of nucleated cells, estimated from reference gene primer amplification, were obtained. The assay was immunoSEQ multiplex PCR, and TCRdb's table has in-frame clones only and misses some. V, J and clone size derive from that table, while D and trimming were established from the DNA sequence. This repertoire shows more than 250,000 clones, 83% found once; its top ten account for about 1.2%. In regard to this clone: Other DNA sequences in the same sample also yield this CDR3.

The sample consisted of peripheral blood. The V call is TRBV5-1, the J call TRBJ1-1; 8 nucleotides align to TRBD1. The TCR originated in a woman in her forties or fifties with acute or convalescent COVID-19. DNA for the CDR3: TGCGCCAGCAGCCGAGGACAGGGTGGCACTGAAGCTTTCTTT. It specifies CASSRGQGGTEAFF.